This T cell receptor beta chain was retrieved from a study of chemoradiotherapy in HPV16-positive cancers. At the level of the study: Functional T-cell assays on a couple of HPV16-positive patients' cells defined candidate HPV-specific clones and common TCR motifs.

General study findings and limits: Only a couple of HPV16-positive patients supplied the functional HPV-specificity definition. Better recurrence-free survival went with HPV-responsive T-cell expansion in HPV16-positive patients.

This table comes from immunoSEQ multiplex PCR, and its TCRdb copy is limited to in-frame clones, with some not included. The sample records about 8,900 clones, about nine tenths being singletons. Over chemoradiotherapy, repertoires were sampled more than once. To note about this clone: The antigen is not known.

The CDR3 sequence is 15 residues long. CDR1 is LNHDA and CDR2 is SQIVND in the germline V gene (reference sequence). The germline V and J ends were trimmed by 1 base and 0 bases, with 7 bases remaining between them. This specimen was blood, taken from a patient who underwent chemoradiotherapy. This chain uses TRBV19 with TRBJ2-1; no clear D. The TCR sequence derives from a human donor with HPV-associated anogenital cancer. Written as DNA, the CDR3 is TGTGCCAGTAGTATAGCGCTGAGCTCCTACAATGAGCAGTTCTTC. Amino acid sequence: CASSIALSSYNEQFF.